This T cell receptor beta chain was identified in a study of cytotoxic CD8 clonotypes in ibrutinib-treated CLL (dated by TCRdb to the early 2020s). In the study overall: In this cohort, 15 patients were treatment-naive and roughly 10 were relapsed/refractory, while 17 to 18 had unmutated IGHV. Partial responses were observed in some 24 patients and complete responses in 2; after a median follow-up of about 69 months, remission was maintained in roughly 14 patients and progression was observed in 12. Samples at response were collected after a median of roughly 13 months of treatment, with a range of about 6 to 36 months. On average, each sample had approximately 250,000 productive templates and under 95,000 productive rearrangements. Longitudinal samples were obtainable from 26 of the 86 participants in the trial. Cryopreserved peripheral blood mononuclear cells were obtained prior to treatment, at the time of response, and at either disease progression or sustained remission.

On a MiSeq, deep resolution sequencing aimed for a depth between 1 in 1 million and 1 in 200,000 T cells, with each clonotype covered approximately 10x on average. TCR beta libraries were generated with the immunoSEQ hsTCRB Kit. In the paper's pipeline: ImmunoSEQ Data Assistant and ImmunoSEQ Analyzer were used for data analysis, and V, D and J genes were assigned according to IMGT definitions. Clonality, which ranges from 0 to 1, was calculated by subtracting the normalized Shannon entropy of productive rearrangement frequencies from one. Public clonotype analysis was restricted to overrepresented clonotypes comprising at least 0.05% of each patient's repertoire. Roughly 13 age-matched healthy donor repertoires from immuneACCESS were used as controls for clonality. TCRdb carries this immuneACCESS record with in-frame sequences only. Its versions omit some clonotypes, under half of them owing to an unresolved V gene in the studies checked, with the rest unexplained. V and J calls and clone size follow that table, whereas D and trimming were derived from the DNA. For this sample the table gives about 22,000 clones, of which approximately 81% were detected only once. The top ten constitute 7.2% of the sample.

About this clone: No cognate antigen has been identified for it. The record has no base qualities; no much larger clone is one base away.

From the cysteine up to the phenylalanine, the CDR3 has a length of 14 residues. Only the CDR3 DNA stays, 42 bases, in frame from base 1. The germline V gene (reference sequence) specifies LNHDA as CDR1 and SQIVND as CDR2. Trimming leaves V shorter by 4 bases and J shorter by 5 bases, with the junction holding 7 bases beyond the gene matches. For TCR beta library preparation, approximately 1.8 micrograms of genomic DNA was extracted from cryopreserved PBMCs. Longitudinal blood samples from CLL patients on ibrutinib monotherapy underwent high-throughput TCR beta sequencing. The patients took part in an open-label, single-center phase 2 trial of ibrutinib monotherapy. Here is what the overall study found, with its caveats: Lymph node repertoires were not examined, and the timing of sampling was not matched between patients in sustained remission and those whose disease progressed. An increase in clonality was observed at ibrutinib response, with clonality remaining stable during sustained remission and falling back toward baseline at progression. Baseline clonality exceeded that of age-matched healthy donors and correlated strongly with circulating CD8+ T-cell counts. Public clonotypes were rare and either contracted or stayed stable during treatment, and the rise in clonality at ibrutinib response reflected the expansion of private clonotypes.

This sequence was found in a human donor with chronic lymphocytic leukemia. Sequencing was performed on PBMCs, taken before ibrutinib treatment. Recombination joined TRBV19 with TRBJ2-5; 7 bases in the middle match TRBD1. The CDR3 protein is CASSSRTGMETQYF. At the DNA level, the sequence is TGTGCCAGTAGTAGCCGGACAGGCATGGAGACCCAGTACTTC.